The rows below give T cell receptor beta chains drawn from one sample of a study of blood T cell repertoires in COVID-19. Sequencing used immunoSEQ multiplex PCR; TCRdb keeps in-frame clones, though not all of them. The table records fewer than 350,000 clones, 70% to 90% of them present only once. The specimen sequenced was PBMCs or T cells enriched from blood (not recorded which). These TCRs come from a young woman who had recovered from COVID-19. The CDR3 runs from the conserved cysteine through the conserved F or W. A D gene is named only where the DNA matches it firmly. Clone size is given for some rows only: seen once, a few or many times, or a class if the clone is expanded.

TRBV7-3,-,TRBJ1-1,-,CASSLKWRGGGTEAFF,TGTGCCAGCAGCTTAAAGTGGCGGGGAGGGGGTACTGAAGCTTTCTTT
TRBV5-6,-,TRBJ1-2,-,CASSLANRYPDYGYTF,TGTGCCAGCAGCTTGGCCAACAGGTACCCAGACTATGGCTACACCTTC
TRBV5-1,-,TRBJ2-1,-,CASSRTSLAPGEQFF,TGCGCCAGCAGCCGAACCTCACTAGCTCCTGGAGAGCAGTTCTTC
TRBV30,few,TRBJ1-1,-,CAWDRGTEAFF,TGTGCCTGGGATAGGGGCACTGAAGCTTTCTTT
TRBV5-1,-,TRBJ1-1,-,CASSSLTENTEAFF,TGCGCCAGCAGCTCCCTGACAGAAAACACTGAAGCTTTCTTT
TRBV6-5,-,TRBJ2-7,-,CASSLGAEQYF,TGTGCCAGCAGTTTAGGGGCCGAGCAGTACTTC
TRBV4-1,-,TRBJ2-1,-,CASSQGGGEQFF,TGCGCCAGCAGCCAAGGGGGAGGCGAGCAGTTCTTC
TRBV28,-,TRBJ2-6,-,CASSHSLLQGETGANVLTF,TGTGCCAGCAGCCACAGCCTACTACAGGGTGAGACTGGGGCCAACGTCCTGACTTTC
TRBV19,-,TRBJ2-3,-,CASSRGPGASTDTQYF,TGTGCCAGTAGTCGCGGGCCAGGTGCTAGCACAGATACGCAGTATTTT
TRBV19,once,TRBJ2-7,TRBD1,CASSEGPRDRGSYEQYF,TGTGCCAGTAGCGAGGGGCCCCGGGACAGGGGATCCTACGAGCAGTACTTC
TRBV23-1,-,TRBJ1-6,-,CASSQSGPGAYVYSPLHF,TGCGCCAGCAGTCAATCGGGGCCGGGTGCGTATGTTTATTCACCCCTCCACTTT
TRBV18,-,TRBJ2-7,TRBD1,CASSPLPGQIYEQYF,TGTGCCAGCTCACCGCTCCCGGGACAGATTTACGAGCAGTACTTC
TRBV28,-,TRBJ2-3,-,CASSLDDKLAQYF,TGTGCCAGCAGTTTAGACGACAAACTTGCGCAGTATTTT
TRBV19,-,TRBJ1-6,TRBD1,CASSPRQGRSPLHF,TGTGCCAGTAGTCCACGACAGGGACGCTCACCCCTCCACTTT
TRBV28,-,TRBJ2-3,-,CASSLLAAGTDTQYF,TGTGCCAGCAGTTTATTAGCGGCGGGCACAGATACGCAGTATTTT
TRBV4-3,-,TRBJ2-3,TRBD2,CASSQVRGGRDTQYF,TGCGCCAGCAGCCAAGTACGGGGGGGCCGTGATACGCAGTATTTT